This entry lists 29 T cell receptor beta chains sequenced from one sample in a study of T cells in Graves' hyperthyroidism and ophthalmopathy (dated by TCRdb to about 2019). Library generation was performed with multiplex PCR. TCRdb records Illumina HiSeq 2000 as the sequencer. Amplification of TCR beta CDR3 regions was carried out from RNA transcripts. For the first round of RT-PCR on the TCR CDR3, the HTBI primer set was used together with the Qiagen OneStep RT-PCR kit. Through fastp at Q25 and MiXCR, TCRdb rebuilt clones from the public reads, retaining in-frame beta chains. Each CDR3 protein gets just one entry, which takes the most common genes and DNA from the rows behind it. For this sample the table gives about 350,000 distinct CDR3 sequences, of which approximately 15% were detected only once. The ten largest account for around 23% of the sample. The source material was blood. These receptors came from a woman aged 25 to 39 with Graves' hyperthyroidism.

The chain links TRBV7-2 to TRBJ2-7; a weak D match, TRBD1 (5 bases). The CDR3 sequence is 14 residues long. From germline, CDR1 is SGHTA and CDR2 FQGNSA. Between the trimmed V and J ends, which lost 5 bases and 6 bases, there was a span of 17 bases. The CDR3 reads CASSGPDIFGEQYF. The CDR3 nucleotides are TGTGCCAGCAGCGGACCGGACATATTCGGCGAGCAGTACTTC.

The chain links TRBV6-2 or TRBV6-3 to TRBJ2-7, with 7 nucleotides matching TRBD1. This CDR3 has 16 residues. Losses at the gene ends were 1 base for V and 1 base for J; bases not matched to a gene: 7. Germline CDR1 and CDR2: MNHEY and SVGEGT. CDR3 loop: CASSYFTGDISYEQYF. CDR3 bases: TGTGCCAGCAGTTACTTCACAGGGGATATTTCCTACGAGCAGTACTTC.

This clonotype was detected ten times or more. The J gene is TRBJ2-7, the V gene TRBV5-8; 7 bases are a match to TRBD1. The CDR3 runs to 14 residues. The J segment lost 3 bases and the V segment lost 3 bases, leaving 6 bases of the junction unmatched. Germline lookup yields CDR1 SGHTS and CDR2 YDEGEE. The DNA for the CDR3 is TGTGCCAGCAGCTCGGTGGGACAGAACTACGAGCAGTACTTC. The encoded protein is CASSSVGQNYEQYF.

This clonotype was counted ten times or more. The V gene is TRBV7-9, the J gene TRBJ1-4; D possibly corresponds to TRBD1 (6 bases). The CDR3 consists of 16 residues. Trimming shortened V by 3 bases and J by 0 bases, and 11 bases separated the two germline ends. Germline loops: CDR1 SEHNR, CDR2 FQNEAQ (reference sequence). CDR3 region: CASSFRGGPTNEKLFF. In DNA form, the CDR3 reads TGTGCCAGCAGCTTCCGCGGGGGGCCAACTAATGAAAAACTGTTTTTT.

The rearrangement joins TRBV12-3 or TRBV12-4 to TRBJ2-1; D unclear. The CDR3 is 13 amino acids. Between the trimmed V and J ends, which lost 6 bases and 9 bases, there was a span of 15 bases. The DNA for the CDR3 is TGTGCCAGCAGCTGCCTCAAGGCTAGTGAGCAGTTCTTC. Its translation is CASSCLKASEQFF.

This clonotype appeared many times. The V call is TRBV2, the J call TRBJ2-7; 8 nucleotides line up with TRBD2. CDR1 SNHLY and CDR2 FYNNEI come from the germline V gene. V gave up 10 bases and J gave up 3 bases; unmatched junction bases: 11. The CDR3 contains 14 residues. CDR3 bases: TGTGCCACCCAGCGGGAGTTTACCGTCTACGAGCAGTACTTC. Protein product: CATQREFTVYEQYF.

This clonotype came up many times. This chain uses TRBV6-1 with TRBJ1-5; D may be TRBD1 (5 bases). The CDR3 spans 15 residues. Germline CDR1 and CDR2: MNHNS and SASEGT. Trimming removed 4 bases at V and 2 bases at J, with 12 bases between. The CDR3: CASSVLGVRNQPQHF. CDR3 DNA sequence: TGTGCCAGCAGTGTGTTAGGGGTACGCAATCAGCCCCAGCATTTT.

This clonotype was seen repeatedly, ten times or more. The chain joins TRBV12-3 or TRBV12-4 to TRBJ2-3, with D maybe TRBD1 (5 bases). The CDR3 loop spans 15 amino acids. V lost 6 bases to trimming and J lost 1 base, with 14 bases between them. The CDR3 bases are TGTGCCAGCAGCGAAGGGGTCCGGGGCACAGATACGCAGTATTTT. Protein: CASSEGVRGTDTQYF.

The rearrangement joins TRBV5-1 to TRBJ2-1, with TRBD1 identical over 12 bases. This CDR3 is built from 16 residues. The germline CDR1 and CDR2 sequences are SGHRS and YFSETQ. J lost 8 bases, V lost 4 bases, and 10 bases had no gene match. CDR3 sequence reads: CASSLSRGTGGHEQFF. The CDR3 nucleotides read TGCGCCAGCAGCCTAAGCAGAGGGACAGGGGGCCATGAGCAGTTCTTC.

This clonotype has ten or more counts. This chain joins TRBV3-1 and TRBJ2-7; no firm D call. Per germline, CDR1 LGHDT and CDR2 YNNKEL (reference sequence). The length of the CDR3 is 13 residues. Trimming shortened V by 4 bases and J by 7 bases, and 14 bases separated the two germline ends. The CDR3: CASSRAARREQYF. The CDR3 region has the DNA TGTGCCAGCAGCCGGGCCGCCCGACGAGAGCAGTACTTC.

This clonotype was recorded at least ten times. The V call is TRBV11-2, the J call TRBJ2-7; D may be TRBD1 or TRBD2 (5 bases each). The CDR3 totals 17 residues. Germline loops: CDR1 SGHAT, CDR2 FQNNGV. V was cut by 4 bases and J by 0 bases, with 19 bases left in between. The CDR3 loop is CASSSMSGPSHSYEQYF. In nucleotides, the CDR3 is TGTGCCAGCAGCTCAATGTCGGGGCCTTCTCACTCCTACGAGCAGTACTTC. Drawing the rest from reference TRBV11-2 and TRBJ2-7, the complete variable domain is EAGVAQSPRYKIIEKRQSVAFWCNPISGHATLYWYQQILGQGPKLLIQFQNNGVVDDSQLPKDRFSAERLKGVDSTLKIQPAKLEDSAVYLCASSSMSGPSHSYEQYFGPGTRLTVT.

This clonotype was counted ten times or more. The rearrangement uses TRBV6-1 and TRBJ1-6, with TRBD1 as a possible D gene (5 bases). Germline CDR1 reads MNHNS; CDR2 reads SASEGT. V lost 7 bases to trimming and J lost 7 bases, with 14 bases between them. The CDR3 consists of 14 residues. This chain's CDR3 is CASTQVGGNSPLHF. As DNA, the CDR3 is TGTGCCAGCACTCAAGTCGGGGGAAATTCACCCCTCCACTTT.

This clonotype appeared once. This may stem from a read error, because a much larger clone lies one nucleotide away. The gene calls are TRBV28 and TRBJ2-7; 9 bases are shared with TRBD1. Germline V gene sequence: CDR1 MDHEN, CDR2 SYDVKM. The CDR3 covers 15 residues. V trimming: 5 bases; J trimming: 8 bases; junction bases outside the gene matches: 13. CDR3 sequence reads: CASSPPGTGIYKQYF. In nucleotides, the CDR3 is TGTGCCAGCAGTCCACCTGGGACAGGGATATACAAGCAGTACTTC. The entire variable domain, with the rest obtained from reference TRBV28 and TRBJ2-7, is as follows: DVKVTQSSRYLVKRTGEKVFLECVQDMDHENMFWYRQDPGLGLRLIYFSYDVKMKEKGDIPEGYSVSREKKERFSLILESASTNQTSMYLCASSPPGTGIYKQYFGPGTRLTVT.

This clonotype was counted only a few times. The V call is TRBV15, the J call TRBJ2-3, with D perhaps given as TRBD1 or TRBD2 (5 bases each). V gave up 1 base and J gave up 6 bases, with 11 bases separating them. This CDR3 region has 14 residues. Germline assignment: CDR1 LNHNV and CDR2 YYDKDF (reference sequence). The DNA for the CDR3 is TGTGCCACCAGCAGAGGGGAGAAGGGGGATACGCAGTATTTT. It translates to CATSRGEKGDTQYF.

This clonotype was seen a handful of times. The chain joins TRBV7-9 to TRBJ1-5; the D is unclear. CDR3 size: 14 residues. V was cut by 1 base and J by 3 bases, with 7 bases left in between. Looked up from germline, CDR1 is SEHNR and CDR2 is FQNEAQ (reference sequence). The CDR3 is CASSLDGINQPQHF. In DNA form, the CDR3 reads TGTGCCAGCAGCTTAGACGGCATCAATCAGCCCCAGCATTTT.

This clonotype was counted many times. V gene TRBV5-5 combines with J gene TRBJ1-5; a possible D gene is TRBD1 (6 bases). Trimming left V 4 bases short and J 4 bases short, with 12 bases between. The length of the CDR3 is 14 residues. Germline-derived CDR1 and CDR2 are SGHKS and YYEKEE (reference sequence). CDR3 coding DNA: TGTGCCAGCAGCAACAGGGTGGCAAATCAGCCCCAGCATTTT. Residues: CASSNRVANQPQHF.

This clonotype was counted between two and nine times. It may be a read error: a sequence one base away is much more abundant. CDR3 loop: CASSEIPSGCYEQYF. CDR3 nucleotides: TGTGCCAGCAGTGAAATACCTAGCGGGTGTTACGAGCAGTACTTC. The rearrangement joins TRBV9 to TRBJ2-7; 8 positions match TRBD2. V lost 5 bases to trimming and J lost 4 bases; unmatched junction nucleotides: 11. Germline assignment: CDR1 SGDLS and CDR2 YYNGEE. The CDR3 is made up of 15 amino acids.

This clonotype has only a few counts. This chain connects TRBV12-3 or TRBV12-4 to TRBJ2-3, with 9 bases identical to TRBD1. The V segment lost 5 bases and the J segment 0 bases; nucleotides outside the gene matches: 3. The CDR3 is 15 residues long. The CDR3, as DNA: TGTGCCAGCAGTACGGGACAGGGCAGCACAGATACGCAGTATTTT. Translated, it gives CASSTGQGSTDTQYF.

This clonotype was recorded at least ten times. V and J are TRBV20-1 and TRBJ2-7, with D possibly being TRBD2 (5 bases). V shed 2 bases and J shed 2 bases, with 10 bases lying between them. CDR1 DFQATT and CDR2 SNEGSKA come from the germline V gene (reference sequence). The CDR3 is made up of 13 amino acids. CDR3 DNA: TGCAGTGCTAGACGGACTGGCACCTACGAGCAGTACTTC. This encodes CSARRTGTYEQYF.

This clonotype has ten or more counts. The CDR3 protein is CASSPGTRLNEQYF. In nucleotides, the CDR3 is TGTGCCAGCAGCCCCGGGACCAGGTTAAACGAGCAGTACTTC. This chain connects TRBV7-2 to TRBJ2-7; D is perhaps TRBD1 or TRBD2 (5 bases each). The CDR3 spans 14 residues. Germline-derived CDR1 and CDR2 are SGHTA and FQGNSA. Trimming stripped 5 bases from V and 5 bases from J, with 16 bases between.

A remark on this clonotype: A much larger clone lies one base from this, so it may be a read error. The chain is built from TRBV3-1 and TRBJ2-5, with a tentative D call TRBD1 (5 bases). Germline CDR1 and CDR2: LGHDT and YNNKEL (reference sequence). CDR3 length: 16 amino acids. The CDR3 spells CAGSQFPRTHQETQYF. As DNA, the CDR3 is TGTGCCGGCAGCCAGTTTCCCAGGACACACCAAGAGACCCAGTACTTC.

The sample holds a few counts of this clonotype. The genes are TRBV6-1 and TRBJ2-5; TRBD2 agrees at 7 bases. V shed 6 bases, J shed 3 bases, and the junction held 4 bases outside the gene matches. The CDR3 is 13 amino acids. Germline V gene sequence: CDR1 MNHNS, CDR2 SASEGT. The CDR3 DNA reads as TGTGCCAGCAGGGCTAGCGGCGAAGAGACCCAGTACTTC. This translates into CASRASGEETQYF.

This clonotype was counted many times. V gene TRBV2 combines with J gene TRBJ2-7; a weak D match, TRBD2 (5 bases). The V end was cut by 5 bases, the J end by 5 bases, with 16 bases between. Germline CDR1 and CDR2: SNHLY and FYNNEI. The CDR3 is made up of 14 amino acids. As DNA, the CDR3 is TGTGCCAGCAGTCCCGTCCGGGGAACGAACGAGCAGTACTTC. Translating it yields CASSPVRGTNEQYF.

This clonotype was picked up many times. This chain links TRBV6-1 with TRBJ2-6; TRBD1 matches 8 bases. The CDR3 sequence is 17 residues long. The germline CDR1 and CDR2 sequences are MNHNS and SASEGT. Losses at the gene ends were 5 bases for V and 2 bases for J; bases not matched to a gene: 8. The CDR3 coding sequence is TGTGCCAGCAGTTCCGACAGGGGCGGGGCTGGGGCCAACGTCCTGACTTTC. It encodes CASSSDRGGAGANVLTF.

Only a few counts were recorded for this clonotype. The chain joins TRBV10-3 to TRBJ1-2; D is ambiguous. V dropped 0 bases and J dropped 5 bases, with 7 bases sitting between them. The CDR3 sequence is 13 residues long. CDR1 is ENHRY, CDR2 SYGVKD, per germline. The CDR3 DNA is TGTGCCATCAGTGAGTCCAGACCTTATGGCTACACCTTC. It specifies CAISESRPYGYTF.

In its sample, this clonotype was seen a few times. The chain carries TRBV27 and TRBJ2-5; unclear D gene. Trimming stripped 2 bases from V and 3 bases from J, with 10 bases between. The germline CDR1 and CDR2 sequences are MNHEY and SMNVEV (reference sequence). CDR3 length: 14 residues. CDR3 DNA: TGTGCCAGCAGTTTAATGGCATCCGAAGAGACCCAGTACTTC. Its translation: CASSLMASEETQYF.

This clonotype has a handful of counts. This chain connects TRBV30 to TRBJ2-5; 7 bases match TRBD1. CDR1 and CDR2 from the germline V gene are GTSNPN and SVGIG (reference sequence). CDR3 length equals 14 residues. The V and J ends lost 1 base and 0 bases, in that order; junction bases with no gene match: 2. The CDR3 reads CAWSEGANQETQYF. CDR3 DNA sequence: TGTGCCTGGAGTGAGGGGGCGAACCAAGAGACCCAGTACTTC.

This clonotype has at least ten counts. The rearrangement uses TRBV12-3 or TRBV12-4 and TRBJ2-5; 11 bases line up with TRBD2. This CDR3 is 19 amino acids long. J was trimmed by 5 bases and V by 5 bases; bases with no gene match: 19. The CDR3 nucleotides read TGTGCCAGCAGTACCGCTTTGACTAGCGGGAACAGTGCTAGGGAGACCCAGTACTTC. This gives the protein CASSTALTSGNSARETQYF.

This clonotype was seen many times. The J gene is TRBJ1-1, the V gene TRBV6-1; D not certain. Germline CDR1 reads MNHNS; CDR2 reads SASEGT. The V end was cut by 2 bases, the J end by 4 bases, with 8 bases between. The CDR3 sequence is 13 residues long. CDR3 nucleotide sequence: TGTGCCAGCAGTGAACAAGGGAGCACTGAAGCTTTCTTT. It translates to CASSEQGSTEAFF.